The rows below give T cell receptor beta chains drawn from one sample of a study of technical replicates of blood from several donors. The method was immunoSEQ multiplex PCR; TCRdb's version includes in-frame clones alone and lacks a portion of them. The sample yields about 79,000 clones, roughly 92% seen once. Sequencing was done on a sample of T cells isolated from PBMCs. The source is a human donor in good health. The CDR3 runs from the conserved cysteine through the conserved F or W. Each record gives: D gene, V gene, J gene, clone size, CDR3 protein, CDR3 DNA. D genes are given only for firm matches. Rows give clone size only sometimes, using once, few, many, or a class for an expanded clone.

NA,TRBV6-1,TRBJ1-5,NA,CASSEAAGRNQPQHF,TGTGCCAGCAGTGAAGCTGCGGGGCGGAATCAGCCCCAGCATTTT
TRBD1,TRBV5-8,TRBJ2-2,NA,CASSLVQGAGELFF,TGTGCCAGCAGCTTGGTGCAGGGGGCCGGGGAGCTGTTTTTT
NA,TRBV4-1,TRBJ2-1,NA,CASSRRFLENEQFF,TGCGCCAGCAGCCGGCGGTTCCTCGAGAATGAGCAGTTCTTC
TRBD1,TRBV27,TRBJ2-7,NA,CASRRDRAYEQYF,TGTGCCAGCAGACGGGACAGGGCCTACGAGCAGTACTTC
TRBD2,TRBV9,TRBJ2-1,NA,CASSAGGSGRVGEQFF,TGTGCCAGCAGCGCGGGTGGTAGCGGGAGGGTTGGTGAGCAGTTCTTC
TRBD1,TRBV7-8,TRBJ1-1,NA,CASSTPTGQAFF,TGTGCCAGCAGCACCCCGACAGGGCAAGCTTTCTTT
TRBD1,TRBV7-9,TRBJ1-5,NA,CASSFAQGANQPQHF,TGTGCCAGCAGCTTCGCACAGGGGGCGAATCAGCCCCAGCATTTT
TRBD2,TRBV6-5,TRBJ2-7,NA,CASSSGGTSEQYF,TGTGCCAGCAGTTCGGGAGGTACCTCCGAGCAGTACTTC
TRBD2,TRBV7-9,TRBJ2-1,NA,CATGAGATYNEQFF,TGTGCCACCGGGGCGGGAGCGACCTACAATGAGCAGTTCTTC
NA,TRBV29-1,TRBJ1-2,NA,CSAGDPLIGYGYTF,TGCAGCGCAGGGGACCCTCTGATAGGTTATGGCTACACCTTC
TRBD2,TRBV6-5,TRBJ2-7,NA,CASRAGTSRSYEQYF,TGTGCCAGCAGAGCCGGGACTAGCAGATCCTACGAGCAGTACTTC
NA,TRBV2,TRBJ2-1,once,CASSSDRPQFF,TGTGCCAGCAGCTCTGACAGACCGCAGTTCTTC
NA,TRBV6-6,TRBJ2-7,once,CASSTGKDEQYF,TGTGCCAGCAGTACCGGGAAGGACGAGCAGTACTTC
TRBD1,TRBV28,TRBJ1-5,NA,CASRGQGSNQPQHF,TGTGCCAGCAGGGGACAGGGATCAAATCAGCCCCAGCATTTT
TRBD2,TRBV5-8,TRBJ2-2,NA,CASSFTSVNTGELFF,TGTGCCAGCAGCTTTACTAGCGTGAACACCGGGGAGCTGTTTTTT
NA,TRBV5-1,TRBJ1-2,NA,CASSYSTGGSYGYTF,TGCGCCAGCAGCTACTCGACAGGAGGTTCCTATGGCTACACCTTC
TRBD2,TRBV19,TRBJ2-7,NA,CASSTDRGLAGQTYEQYF,TGTGCCAGTAGTACGGACCGGGGACTAGCGGGCCAGACGTACGAGCAGTACTTC
NA,TRBV5-1,TRBJ1-4,NA,CASSLDRSGEKLFF,TGCGCCAGCAGCTTGGACAGGTCTGGTGAAAAACTGTTTTTT
TRBD1,TRBV13,TRBJ2-7,NA,CASSPGQGYEQYF,TGTGCCAGCAGCCCGGGACAGGGCTACGAGCAGTACTTC
NA,TRBV4-1,TRBJ2-2,NA,CASSQRGQYSTGELFF,TGCGCCAGCAGCCAACGTGGACAGTACTCCACCGGGGAGCTGTTTTTT
TRBD2,TRBV5-1,TRBJ2-7,NA,CASSLWGLAGGPYEQYF,TGCGCCAGCAGCTTGTGGGGGCTAGCGGGGGGCCCGTACGAGCAGTACTTC
TRBD1,TRBV7-3,TRBJ1-2,once,CASSLTGTGGPYGYTF,TGTGCCAGCAGCTTAACTGGGACAGGGGGCCCCTATGGCTACACCTTC